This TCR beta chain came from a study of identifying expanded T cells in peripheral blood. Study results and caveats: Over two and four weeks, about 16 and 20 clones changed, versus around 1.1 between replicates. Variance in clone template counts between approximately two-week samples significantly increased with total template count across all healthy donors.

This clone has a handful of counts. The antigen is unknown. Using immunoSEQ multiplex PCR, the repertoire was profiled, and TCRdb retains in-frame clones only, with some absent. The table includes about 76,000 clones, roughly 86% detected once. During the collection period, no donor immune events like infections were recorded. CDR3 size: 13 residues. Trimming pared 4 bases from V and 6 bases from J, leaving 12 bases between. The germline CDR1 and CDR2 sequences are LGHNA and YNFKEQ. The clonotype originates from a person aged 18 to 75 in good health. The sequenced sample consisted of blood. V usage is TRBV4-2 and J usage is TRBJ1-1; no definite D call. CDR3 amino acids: CASSLGGVAEAFF. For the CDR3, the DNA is TGTGCCAGCAGCCTGGGAGGAGTCGCTGAAGCTTTCTTT.